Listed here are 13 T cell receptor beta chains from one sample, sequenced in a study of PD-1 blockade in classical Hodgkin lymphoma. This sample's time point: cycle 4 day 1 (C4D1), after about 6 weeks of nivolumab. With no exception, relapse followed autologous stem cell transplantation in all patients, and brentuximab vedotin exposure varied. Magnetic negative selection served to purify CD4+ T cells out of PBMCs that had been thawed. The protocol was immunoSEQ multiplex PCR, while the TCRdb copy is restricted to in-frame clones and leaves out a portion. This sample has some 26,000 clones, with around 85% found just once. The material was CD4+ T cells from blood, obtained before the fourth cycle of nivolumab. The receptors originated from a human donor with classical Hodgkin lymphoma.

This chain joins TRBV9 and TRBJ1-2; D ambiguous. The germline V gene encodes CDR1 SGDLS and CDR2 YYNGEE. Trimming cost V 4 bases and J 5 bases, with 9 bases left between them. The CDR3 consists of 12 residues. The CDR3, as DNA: TGTGCCAGCAGCCTCAATGGATATGGCTACACCTTC. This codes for CASSLNGYGYTF. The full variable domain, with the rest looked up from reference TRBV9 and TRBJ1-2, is DSGVTQTPKHLITATGQRVTLRCSPRSGDLSVYWYQQSLDQGLQFLIQYYNGEERAKGNILERFSAQQFPDLHSELNLSSLELGDSALYFCASSLNGYGYTFGSGTRLTVV.

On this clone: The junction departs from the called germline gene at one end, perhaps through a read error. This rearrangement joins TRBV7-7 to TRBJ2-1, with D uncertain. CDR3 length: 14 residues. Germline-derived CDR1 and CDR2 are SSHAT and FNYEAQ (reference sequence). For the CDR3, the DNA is TGTGCTAGCAGCTTAGATGGAAACTACAATGAGCAGTTCTTC. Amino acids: CASSLDGNYNEQFF.

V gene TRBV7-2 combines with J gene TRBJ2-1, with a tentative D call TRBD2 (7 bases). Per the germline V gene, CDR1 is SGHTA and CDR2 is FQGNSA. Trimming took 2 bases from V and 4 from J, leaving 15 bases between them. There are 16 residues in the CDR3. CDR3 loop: CASSLQAGAGYNEQFF. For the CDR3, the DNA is TGTGCCAGCAGCTTACAGGCGGGGGCTGGGTACAATGAGCAGTTCTTC.

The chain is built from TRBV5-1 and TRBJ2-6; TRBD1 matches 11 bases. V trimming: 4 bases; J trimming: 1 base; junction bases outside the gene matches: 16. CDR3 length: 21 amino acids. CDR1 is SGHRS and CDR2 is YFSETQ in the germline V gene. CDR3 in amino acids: CASSGDRGTPPLGSGANVLTF. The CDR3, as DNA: TGCGCCAGCAGCGGGGACAGGGGGACTCCCCCACTGGGGTCTGGGGCCAACGTCCTGACTTTC.

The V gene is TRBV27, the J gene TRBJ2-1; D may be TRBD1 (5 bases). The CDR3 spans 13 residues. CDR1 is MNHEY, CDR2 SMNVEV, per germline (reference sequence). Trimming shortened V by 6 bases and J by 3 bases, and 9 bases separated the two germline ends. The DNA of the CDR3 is TGTGCCAGCAGCAGGGTCAACTACAATGAGCAGTTCTTC. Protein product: CASSRVNYNEQFF.

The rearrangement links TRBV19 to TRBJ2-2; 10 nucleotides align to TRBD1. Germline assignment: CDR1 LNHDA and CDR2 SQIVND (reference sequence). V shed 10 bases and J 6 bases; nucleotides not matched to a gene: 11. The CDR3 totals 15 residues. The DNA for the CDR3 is TGTGCCACGGACAGGGGGGTAAATCGGGCCGGGGAGCTGTTTTTT. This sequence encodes CATDRGVNRAGELFF.

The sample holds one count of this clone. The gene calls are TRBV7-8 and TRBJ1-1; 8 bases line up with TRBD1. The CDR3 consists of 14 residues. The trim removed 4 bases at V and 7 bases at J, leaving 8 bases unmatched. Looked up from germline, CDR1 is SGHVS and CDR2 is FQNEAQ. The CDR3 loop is CASSSRDRLGEAFF. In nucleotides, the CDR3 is TGTGCCAGCAGCTCCCGGGACAGGCTTGGTGAAGCTTTCTTT.

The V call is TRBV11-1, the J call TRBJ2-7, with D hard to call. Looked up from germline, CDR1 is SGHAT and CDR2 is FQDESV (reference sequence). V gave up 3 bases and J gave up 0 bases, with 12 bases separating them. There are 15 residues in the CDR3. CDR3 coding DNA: TGTGCCAGCAGCTTCCGAGGCCGCAGCTCCTACGAGCAGTACTTC. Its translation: CASSFRGRSSYEQYF. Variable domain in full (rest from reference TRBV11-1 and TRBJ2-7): EAEVAQSPRYKITEKSQAVAFWCDPISGHATLYWYRQILGQGPELLVQFQDESVVDDSQLPKDRFSAERLKGVDSTLKIQPAELGDSAMYLCASSFRGRSSYEQYFGPGTRLTVT.

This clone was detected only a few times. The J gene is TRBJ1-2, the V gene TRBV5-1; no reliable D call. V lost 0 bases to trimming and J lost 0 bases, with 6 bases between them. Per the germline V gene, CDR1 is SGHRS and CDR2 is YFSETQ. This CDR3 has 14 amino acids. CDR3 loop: CASSLENPNYGYTF. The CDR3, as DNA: TGCGCCAGCAGCTTGGAGAATCCTAACTATGGCTACACCTTC.

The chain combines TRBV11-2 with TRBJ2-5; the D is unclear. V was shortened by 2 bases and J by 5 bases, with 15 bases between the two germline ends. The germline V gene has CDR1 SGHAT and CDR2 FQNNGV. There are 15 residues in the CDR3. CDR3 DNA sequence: TGTGCCAGCAGCTTAAGCACCGAGTCCCGGGAGACCCAGTACTTC. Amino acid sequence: CASSLSTESRETQYF.

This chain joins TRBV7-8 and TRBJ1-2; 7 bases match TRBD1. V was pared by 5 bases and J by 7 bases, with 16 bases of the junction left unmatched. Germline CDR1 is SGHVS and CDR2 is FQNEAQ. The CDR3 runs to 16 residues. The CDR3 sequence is CASSPQTGFEVVGYTF. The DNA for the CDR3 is TGTGCCAGCAGCCCCCAGACAGGGTTTGAAGTAGTTGGCTACACCTTC. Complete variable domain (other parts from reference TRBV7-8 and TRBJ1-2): GAGVSQSPRYKVAKRGQDVALRCDPISGHVSLFWYQQALGQGPEFLTYFQNEAQLDKSGLPSDRFFAERPEGSVSTLKIQRTQQEDSAVYLCASSPQTGFEVVGYTFGSGTRLTVV.

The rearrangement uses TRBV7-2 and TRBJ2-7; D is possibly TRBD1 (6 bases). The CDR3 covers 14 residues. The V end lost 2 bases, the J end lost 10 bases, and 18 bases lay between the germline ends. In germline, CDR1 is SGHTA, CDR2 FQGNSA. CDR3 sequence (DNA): TGTGCCAGCAGCTTACCTCCCGAAACAGGGCGACAGTACTTC. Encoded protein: CASSLPPETGRQYF.

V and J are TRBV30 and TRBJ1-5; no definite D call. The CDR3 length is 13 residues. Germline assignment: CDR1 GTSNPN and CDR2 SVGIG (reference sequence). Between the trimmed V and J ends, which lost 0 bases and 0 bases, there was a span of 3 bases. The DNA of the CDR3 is TGTGCCTGGAGTGTGGATAGCAATCAGCCCCAGCATTTT. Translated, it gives CAWSVDSNQPQHF.